Only one count was recorded for the clone carrying this T cell receptor (beta chain). The CDR3 covers 17 residues. Germline CDR1 reads MDHEN; CDR2 reads SYDVKM. The V gene end was trimmed by 8 bases and the J gene end by 9 bases; junction bases not matched to a gene: 18. These data are taken from a study of blood T cell repertoires in COVID-19. Across the study: Specimens from acute and convalescent COVID-19 originated in the United States, Italy and Spain. T cells, B-cell-depleted T cells, or PBMCs provided the cDNA or gDNA that served as material.

In the original workflow: Estimates of nucleated cell counts were drawn from the amplification of reference gene primers. TCRdb's copy holds only in-frame clones and misses some; the assay was immunoSEQ multiplex PCR. V and J calls and clone size are as listed in that table; D and trimming were resolved from the DNA. The sample carries 100,000 to 150,000 clones, approximately 83% recorded once. The genes are TRBV28 and TRBJ1-6; 8 positions agree with TRBD1. Sequenced material: peripheral blood. This clonotype was sampled from a woman of 80 years or more with acute or convalescent COVID-19. The CDR3 nucleotides are TGTGCCAGCCGGTCTTGGACAGGGATTGGGGTAATTTCACCCCTCCACTTT. This sequence encodes CASRSWTGIGVISPLHF.